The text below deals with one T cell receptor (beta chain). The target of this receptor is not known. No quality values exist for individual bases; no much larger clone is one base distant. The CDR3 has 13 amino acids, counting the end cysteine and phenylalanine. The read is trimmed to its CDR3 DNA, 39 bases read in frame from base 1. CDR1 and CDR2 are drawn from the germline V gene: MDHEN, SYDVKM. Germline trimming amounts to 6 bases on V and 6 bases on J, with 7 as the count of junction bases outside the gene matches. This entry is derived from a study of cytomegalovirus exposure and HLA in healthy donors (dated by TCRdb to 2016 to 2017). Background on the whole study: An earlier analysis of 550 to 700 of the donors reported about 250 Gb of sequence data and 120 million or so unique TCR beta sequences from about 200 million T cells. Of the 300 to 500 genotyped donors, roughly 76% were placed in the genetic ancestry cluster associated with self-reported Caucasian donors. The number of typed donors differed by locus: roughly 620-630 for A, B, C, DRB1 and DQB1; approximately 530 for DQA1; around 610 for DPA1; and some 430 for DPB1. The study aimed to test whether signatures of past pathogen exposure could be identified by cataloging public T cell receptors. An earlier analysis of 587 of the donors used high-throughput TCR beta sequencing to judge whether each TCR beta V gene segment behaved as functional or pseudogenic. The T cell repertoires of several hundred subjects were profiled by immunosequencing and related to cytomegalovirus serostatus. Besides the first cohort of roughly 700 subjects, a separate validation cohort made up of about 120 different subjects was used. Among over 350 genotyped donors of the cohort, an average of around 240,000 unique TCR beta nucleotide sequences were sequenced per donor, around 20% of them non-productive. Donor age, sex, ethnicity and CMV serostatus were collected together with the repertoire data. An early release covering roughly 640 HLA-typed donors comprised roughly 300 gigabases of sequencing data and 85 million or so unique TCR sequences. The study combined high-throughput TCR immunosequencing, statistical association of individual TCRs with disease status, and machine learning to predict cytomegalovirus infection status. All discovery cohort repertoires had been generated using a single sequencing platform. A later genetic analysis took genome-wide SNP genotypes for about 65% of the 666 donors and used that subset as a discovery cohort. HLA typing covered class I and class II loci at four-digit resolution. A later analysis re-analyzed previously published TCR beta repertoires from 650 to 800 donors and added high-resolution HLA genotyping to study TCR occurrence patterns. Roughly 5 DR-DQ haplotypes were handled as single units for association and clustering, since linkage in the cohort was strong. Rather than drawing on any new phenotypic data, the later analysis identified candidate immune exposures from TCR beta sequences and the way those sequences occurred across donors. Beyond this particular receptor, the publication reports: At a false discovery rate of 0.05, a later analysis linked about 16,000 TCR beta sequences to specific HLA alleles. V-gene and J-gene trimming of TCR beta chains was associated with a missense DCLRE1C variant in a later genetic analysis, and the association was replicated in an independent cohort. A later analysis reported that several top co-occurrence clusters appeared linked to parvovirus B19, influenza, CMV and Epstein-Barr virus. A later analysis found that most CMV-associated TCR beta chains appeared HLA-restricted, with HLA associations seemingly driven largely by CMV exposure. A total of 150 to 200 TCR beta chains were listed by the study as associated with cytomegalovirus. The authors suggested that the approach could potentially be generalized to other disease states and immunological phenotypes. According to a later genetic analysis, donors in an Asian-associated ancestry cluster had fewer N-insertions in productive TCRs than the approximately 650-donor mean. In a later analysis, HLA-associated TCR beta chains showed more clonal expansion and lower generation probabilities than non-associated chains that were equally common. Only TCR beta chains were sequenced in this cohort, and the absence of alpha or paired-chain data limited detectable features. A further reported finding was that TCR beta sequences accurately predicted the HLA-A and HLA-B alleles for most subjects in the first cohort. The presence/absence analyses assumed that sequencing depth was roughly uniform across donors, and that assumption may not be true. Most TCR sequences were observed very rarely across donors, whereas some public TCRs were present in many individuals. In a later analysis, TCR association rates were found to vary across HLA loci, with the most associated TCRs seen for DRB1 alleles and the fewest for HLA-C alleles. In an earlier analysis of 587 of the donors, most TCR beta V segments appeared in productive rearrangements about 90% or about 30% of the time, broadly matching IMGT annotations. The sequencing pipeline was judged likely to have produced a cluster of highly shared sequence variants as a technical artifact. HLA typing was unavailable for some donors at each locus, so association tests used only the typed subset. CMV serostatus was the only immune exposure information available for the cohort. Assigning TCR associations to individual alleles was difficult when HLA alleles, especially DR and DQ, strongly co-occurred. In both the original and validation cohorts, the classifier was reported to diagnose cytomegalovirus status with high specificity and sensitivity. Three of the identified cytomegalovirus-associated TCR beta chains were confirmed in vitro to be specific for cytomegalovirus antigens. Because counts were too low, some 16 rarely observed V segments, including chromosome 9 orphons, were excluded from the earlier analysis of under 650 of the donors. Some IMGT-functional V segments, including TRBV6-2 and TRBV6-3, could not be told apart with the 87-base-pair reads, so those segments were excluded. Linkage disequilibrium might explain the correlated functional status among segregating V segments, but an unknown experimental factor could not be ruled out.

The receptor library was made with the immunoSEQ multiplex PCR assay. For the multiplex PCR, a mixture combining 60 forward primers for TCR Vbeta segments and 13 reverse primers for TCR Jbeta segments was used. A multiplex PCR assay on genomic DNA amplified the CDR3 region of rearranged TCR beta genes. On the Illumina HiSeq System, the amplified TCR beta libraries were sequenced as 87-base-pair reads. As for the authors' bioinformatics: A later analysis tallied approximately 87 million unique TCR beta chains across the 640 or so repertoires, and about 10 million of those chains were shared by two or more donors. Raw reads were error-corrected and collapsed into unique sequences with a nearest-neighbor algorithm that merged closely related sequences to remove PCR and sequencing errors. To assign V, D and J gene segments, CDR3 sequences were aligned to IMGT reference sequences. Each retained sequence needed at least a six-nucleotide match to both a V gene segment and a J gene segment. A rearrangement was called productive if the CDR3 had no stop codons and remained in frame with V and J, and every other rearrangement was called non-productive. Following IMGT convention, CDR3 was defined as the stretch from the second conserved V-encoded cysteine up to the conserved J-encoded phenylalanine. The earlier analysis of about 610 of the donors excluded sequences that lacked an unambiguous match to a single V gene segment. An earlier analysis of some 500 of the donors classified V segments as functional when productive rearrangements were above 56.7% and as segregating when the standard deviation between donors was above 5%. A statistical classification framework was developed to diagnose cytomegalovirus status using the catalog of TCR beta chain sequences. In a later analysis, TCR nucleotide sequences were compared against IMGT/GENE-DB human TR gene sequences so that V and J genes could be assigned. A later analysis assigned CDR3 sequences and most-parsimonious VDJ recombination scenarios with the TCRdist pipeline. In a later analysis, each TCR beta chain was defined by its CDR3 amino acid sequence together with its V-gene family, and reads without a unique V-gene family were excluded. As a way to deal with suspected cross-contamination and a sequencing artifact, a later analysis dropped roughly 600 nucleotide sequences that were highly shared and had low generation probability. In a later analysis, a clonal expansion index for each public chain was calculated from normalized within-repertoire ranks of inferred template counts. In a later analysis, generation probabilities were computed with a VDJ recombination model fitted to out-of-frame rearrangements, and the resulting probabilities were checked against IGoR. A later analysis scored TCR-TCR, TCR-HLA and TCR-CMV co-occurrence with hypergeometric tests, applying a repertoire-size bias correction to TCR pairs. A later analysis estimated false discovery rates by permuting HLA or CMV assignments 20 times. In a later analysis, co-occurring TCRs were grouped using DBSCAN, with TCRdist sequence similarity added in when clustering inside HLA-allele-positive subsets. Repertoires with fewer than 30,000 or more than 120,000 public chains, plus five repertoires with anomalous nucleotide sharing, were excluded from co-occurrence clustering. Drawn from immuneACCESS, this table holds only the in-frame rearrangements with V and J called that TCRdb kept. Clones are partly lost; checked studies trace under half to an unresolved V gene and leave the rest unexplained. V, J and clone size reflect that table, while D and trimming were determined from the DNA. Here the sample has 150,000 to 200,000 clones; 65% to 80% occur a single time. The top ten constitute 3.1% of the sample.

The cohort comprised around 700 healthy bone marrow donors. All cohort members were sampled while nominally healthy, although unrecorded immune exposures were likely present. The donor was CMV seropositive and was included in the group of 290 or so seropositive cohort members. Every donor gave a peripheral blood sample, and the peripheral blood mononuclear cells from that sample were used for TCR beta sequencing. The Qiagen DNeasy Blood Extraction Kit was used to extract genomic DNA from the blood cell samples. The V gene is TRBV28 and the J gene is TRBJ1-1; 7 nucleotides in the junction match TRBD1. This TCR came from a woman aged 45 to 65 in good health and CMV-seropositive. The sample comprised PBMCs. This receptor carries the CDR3 CASRTDRFAEAFF. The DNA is TGTGCCAGCAGGACGGACAGGTTCGCTGAAGCTTTCTTT.